The 25 T cell receptor beta chains below were found in one sample sequenced in a study of blood T cell repertoires in COVID-19. The table came from immunoSEQ multiplex PCR; TCRdb's copy has only in-frame clones and leaves some out. Among over 200,000 clones, about 88% were seen once, and the ten largest hold under 2.5%. Sequencing input: peripheral blood. The receptors were sampled from a man aged 35 to 55 with active or convalescent COVID-19.

This clone was counted once. The chain joins TRBV7-9 to TRBJ2-7, with D possibly matching TRBD1 (6 bases). Per germline, CDR1 SEHNR and CDR2 FQNEAQ (reference sequence). Trimming stripped 7 bases from V and 5 bases from J, with 12 bases between. The CDR3 runs 12 residues. Here the CDR3 reads CASTWDKDEQYF. The CDR3 DNA follows: TGTGCCAGCACCTGGGACAAGGACGAGCAGTACTTC.

The rearrangement joins TRBV5-1 to TRBJ1-1; no firm D call. V gave up 4 bases and J gave up 5 bases, with 12 bases separating them. In germline, CDR1 is SGHRS, CDR2 YFSETQ. The CDR3 has 13 amino acids. In DNA, the CDR3 is TGCGCCAGCAGCGAGGGCCTTGGGACTGAAGCTTTCTTT. This codes for CASSEGLGTEAFF.

The V gene is TRBV5-1, the J gene TRBJ2-1; tentatively, D is TRBD2 (5 bases). Germline lookup yields CDR1 SGHRS and CDR2 YFSETQ. V dropped 1 base and J dropped 8 bases, with 7 bases sitting between them. The CDR3 loop spans 12 amino acids. The CDR3 DNA sequence: TGCGCCAGCAGCTTGATCGGGGATGAGCAGTTCTTC. Its translation: CASSLIGDEQFF. Drawing the rest from reference TRBV5-1 and TRBJ2-1, the complete variable domain is KAGVTQTPRYLIKTRGQQVTLSCSPISGHRSVSWYQQTPGQGLQFLFEYFSETQRNKGNFPGRFSGRQFSNSRSEMNVSTLELGDSALYLCASSLIGDEQFFGPGTRLTVL.

This sequence joins TRBV6-2 or TRBV6-3 and TRBJ2-1; TRBD2 matches 9 bases. The CDR3 has 13 residues. Germline lookup yields CDR1 MNHEY and CDR2 SVGEGT. V lost 5 bases and J lost 10; bases outside the gene matches: 6. CDR3 sequence (DNA): TGTGCCAGCAGTCACGGGACTAGCAGGGAGCAGTTCTTC. This codes for CASSHGTSREQFF.

The rearrangement links TRBV5-6 to TRBJ1-3; TRBD1 is a possible D gene (6 bases). The germline V and J ends were trimmed by 3 bases and 0 bases, with 13 bases remaining between them. This CDR3 region has 16 residues. Looked up from germline, CDR1 is SGHDT and CDR2 is YYEEEE. As DNA, the CDR3 is TGTGCCAGCAGCTCGGGGGGCCCCGTCTCTGGAAACACCATATATTTT. As protein: CASSSGGPVSGNTIYF.

The chain couples TRBV19 to TRBJ2-2, with 11 bases lining up with TRBD2. Germline V gives CDR1 LNHDA, CDR2 SQIVND (reference sequence). V gave up 5 bases and J gave up 8 bases; unmatched junction bases: 7. This CDR3 is built from 15 residues. This CDR3 is CASSAGLAASGELFF. As DNA, the CDR3 is TGTGCCAGTAGTGCGGGACTAGCGGCAAGTGGGGAGCTGTTTTTT.

J is TRBJ1-3 and V is TRBV5-4; 10 bases are shared with TRBD1. The ends lost 4 bases at V and 4 bases at J; junction bases unmatched: 5. Germline V gene sequence: CDR1 SGHNT, CDR2 YYREEE (reference sequence). This CDR3 is built from 15 residues. CDR3 DNA sequence: TGTGCCAGCAGCCAGGACAGGGGGTCGGGAAACACCATATATTTT. This encodes CASSQDRGSGNTIYF.

The genes are TRBV6-5 and TRBJ1-2; tentative D call: TRBD1 (6 bases). Deletions cut 10 bases from V and 1 base from J, with 16 bases between. CDR1 and CDR2 from the germline V gene are MNHEY and SVGAGI. CDR3 length: 14 amino acids. The CDR3 coding sequence is TGTGCCATTGAGTCAGGGGTTATTAACTATGGCTACACCTTC. Encoded protein: CAIESGVINYGYTF.

The V and J genes are TRBV28 and TRBJ1-5, with TRBD1 as a possible D gene (5 bases). Trimming took off 5 bases at V and 2 bases at J, with 13 bases between the two ends. This CDR3 has 15 residues. The germline V gene has CDR1 MDHEN and CDR2 SYDVKM. The CDR3 DNA reads TGTGCCAGCAGTCCCGCAGGGCAGGGCAATCAGCCCCAGCATTTT. Translation: CASSPAGQGNQPQHF.

The CDR3 sequence is CASSDPPGLAPQETQYF. In DNA form, the CDR3 reads TGTGCCAGCAGCGACCCGCCGGGACTAGCGCCACAAGAGACCCAGTACTTC. The chain joins TRBV7-9 to TRBJ2-5; TRBD2 matches at 10 bases. Germline CDR1 SEHNR, CDR2 FQNEAQ (reference sequence). The V segment lost 5 bases and the J segment 2 bases; nucleotides outside the gene matches: 11. This CDR3 spans 17 amino acids.

The chain couples TRBV6-5 to TRBJ2-2; 9 bases match TRBD1. Per germline, CDR1 MNHEY and CDR2 SVGAGI. V was pared by 11 bases and J by 3 bases, with 7 bases of the junction left unmatched. The CDR3 sequence is 14 residues long. CDR3 bases: TGTGCCTCCCGGGGGACAGGGTACACCGGGGAGCTGTTTTTT. It encodes CASRGTGYTGELFF.

This rearrangement joins TRBV19 to TRBJ1-5; D perhaps matches TRBD1 (6 bases). The V end was cut by 5 bases, the J end by 0 bases, with 8 bases between. Germline V gene lookup returns CDR1 LNHDA and CDR2 SQIVND (reference sequence). The CDR3 loop spans 14 amino acids. The CDR3 protein is CASSWTASNQPQHF. The CDR3 nucleotides are TGTGCCAGTAGTTGGACAGCTAGCAATCAGCCCCAGCATTTT.

This CDR3 is CASSLSSGSYGYTF. CDR3 bases: TGTGCCAGCAGTTTATCTTCCGGGTCCTATGGCTACACCTTC. The chain carries TRBV28 and TRBJ1-2; D unclear. The CDR3 totals 14 residues. Germline assignment: CDR1 MDHEN and CDR2 SYDVKM. Trimming took off 1 base at V and 4 bases at J, with 10 bases between the two ends.

This chain connects TRBV28 to TRBJ1-1; no clear D. V lost 6 bases and J lost 3, with 5 bases in between. This CDR3 spans 11 amino acids. Germline V gene lookup returns CDR1 MDHEN and CDR2 SYDVKM. The DNA for the CDR3 is TGTGCCAGCAGGTCATACACTGAAGCTTTCTTT. As protein: CASRSYTEAFF.

The chain carries TRBV2 and TRBJ2-7, with D maybe TRBD2 (5 bases). V was trimmed by 2 bases and J by 1 base, leaving 6 bases between them. CDR3 size: 13 residues. CDR1 is SNHLY and CDR2 is FYNNEI in the germline V gene. The CDR3 nucleotides read TGTGCCAGCAGTGAACCGGGGTCCTACGAGCAGTACTTC. Its protein is CASSEPGSYEQYF.

J is TRBJ2-7 and V is TRBV30; a weak D match, TRBD2 (5 bases). The CDR3 runs to 13 residues. The germline V gene has CDR1 GTSNPN and CDR2 SVGIG (reference sequence). Trimming took 0 bases from V and 5 from J, leaving 11 bases between them. CDR3 DNA: TGTGCCTGGAGTGTAATGAGGGCCGACGAGCAGTACTTC. Translation: CAWSVMRADEQYF. The entire variable domain, with the rest obtained from reference TRBV30 and TRBJ2-7, is as follows: SQTIHQWPATLVQPVGSPLSLECTVEGTSNPNLYWYRQAAGRGLQLLFYSVGIGQISSEVPQNLSASRPQDRQFILSSKKLLLSDSGFYLCAWSVMRADEQYFGPGTRLTVT.

The rearrangement uses TRBV6-1 and TRBJ2-3, with D unresolved. V shed 3 bases and J shed 2 bases, with 9 bases lying between them. This CDR3 has 14 residues. Germline CDR1 MNHNS, CDR2 SASEGT. CDR3 sequence reads: CASSDPRLTDTQYF. The CDR3 nucleotides are TGTGCCAGCAGTGACCCCCGACTCACAGATACGCAGTATTTT.

The chain employs TRBV27 and TRBJ1-1, with 8 nucleotides matching TRBD1. Germline loops: CDR1 MNHEY, CDR2 SMNVEV (reference sequence). This CDR3 spans 14 amino acids. V trimming: 8 bases; J trimming: 1 base; junction bases outside the gene matches: 6. DNA of the CDR3: TGTGCCAGCGCAAGGGACAGGCCGAACACTGAAGCTTTCTTT. Its protein product is CASARDRPNTEAFF.

The chain employs TRBV7-3 and TRBJ2-7; tentatively, D is TRBD2 (5 bases). This CDR3 region has 13 residues. Germline CDR1 SGHTA, CDR2 FQGTGA. Trimming cost V 1 base and J 6 bases, with 10 bases left between them. CDR3 sequence: CASSLMPEGEQYF. The DNA of the CDR3 is TGTGCCAGCAGCTTAATGCCCGAGGGCGAGCAGTACTTC.

The chain uses TRBV19 and TRBJ1-2; TRBD1 is a possible D gene (6 bases). Germline values: CDR1 LNHDA, CDR2 SQIVND (reference sequence). Deletions cut 1 base from V and 6 bases from J, with 15 bases between. This CDR3 region has 15 residues. As DNA, the CDR3 is TGTGCCAGTAGTATAGCCCCCGGGGGGCGCAATGGCTACACCTTC. Translation gives CASSIAPGGRNGYTF.

The chain recombines TRBV5-6 with TRBJ2-7, with 12 bases lining up with TRBD1. This CDR3 is built from 15 residues. Germline V lookup: CDR1 SGHDT, CDR2 YYEEEE. After removal of 4 bases from V and 5 bases from J, the junction contained 7 bases not matched to a gene. The CDR3 DNA reads TGTGCCAGCAGCCCAGGGACAGGGGGCTTCCACGAGCAGTACTTC. It encodes CASSPGTGGFHEQYF.

This rearrangement joins TRBV7-9 to TRBJ2-2; 9 nucleotides align to TRBD2. Per the germline V gene, CDR1 is SEHNR and CDR2 is FQNEAQ (reference sequence). The CDR3 runs 18 residues. The J segment lost 1 base and the V segment lost 5 bases, leaving 11 bases of the junction unmatched. The CDR3 spells CASSGNSGSPRNTGELFF. CDR3 nucleotide sequence: TGTGCCAGCAGCGGGAATAGCGGGAGCCCCAGGAACACCGGGGAGCTGTTTTTT.

The chain is built from TRBV28 and TRBJ2-7, with D uncertain. There are 15 residues in the CDR3. Germline V gene data show CDR1 as MDHEN and CDR2 as SYDVKM. V shed 3 bases and J shed 2 bases, with 14 bases lying between them. CDR3 residues: CASSFFNSRTYEQYF. CDR3 nucleotides: TGTGCCAGCAGTTTCTTTAACAGTAGGACCTACGAGCAGTACTTC. Looking up the rest from reference TRBV28 and TRBJ2-7 gives the full variable domain: DVKVTQSSRYLVKRTGEKVFLECVQDMDHENMFWYRQDPGLGLRLIYFSYDVKMKEKGDIPEGYSVSREKKERFSLILESASTNQTSMYLCASSFFNSRTYEQYFGPGTRLTVT.

The chain has TRBV5-5 and TRBJ1-3; D might be TRBD1 (5 bases). The CDR3 totals 15 residues. Germline lookup yields CDR1 SGHKS and CDR2 YYEKEE (reference sequence). The V and J ends lost 1 base and 9 bases respectively, with 17 bases between them. CDR3: CASSLQNQGVGTIYF. The CDR3 DNA sequence: TGTGCCAGCAGCTTGCAGAATCAGGGTGTGGGCACCATATATTTT.

The chain is built from TRBV10-1 and TRBJ2-1; 8 bases line up with TRBD1. V lost 5 bases to trimming and J lost 12 bases; unmatched junction nucleotides: 6. CDR3 length: 12 residues. Per the germline V gene, CDR1 is WNHNN and CDR2 is SYGVQD (reference sequence). CDR3 in amino acids: CASSFPGTGQFF. The CDR3 DNA is TGCGCCAGCAGTTTCCCGGGGACAGGGCAGTTCTTC.